The source of this T cell receptor (beta chain) is a study of blood T cell repertoires in COVID-19 (dated by TCRdb to the early 2020s). Context from the whole study: Collaborator samples came from the United States, Italy and Spain and covered acute and convalescent phases of COVID-19. The material from the prospective study consisted of cDNA or gDNA derived from T cells, B-cell-depleted T cells, or PBMCs. The dataset comprised deeply sampled blood TCRbeta repertoires from subjects exposed to, actively infected with, or recovered from COVID-19. The repertoires were released in a freely available public database intended as a resource for research on the immune response to SARS-CoV-2. The samples were drawn from two sources: the first 160 participants of the ongoing ImmuneRACE study, and 1,254 subjects contributed by 6 global collaborators. Sample metadata almost always included a de-identified subject ID, COVID-19 status, age in years and sex. Where available, HLA class I and class II types were taken from metadata supplied by the sample provider and were not determined by assay-based typing.

General findings and caveats noted by the study authors: The amount of clinical and demographic metadata varied by source and participant and was provided uncurated.

TCRbeta CDR3 regions were amplified from genomic DNA by means of the immunoSEQ Assay, a bias-controlled multiplex PCR. As for the authors' bioinformatics: Within the assay, amplification of reference gene primers was used to estimate how many nucleated cells each sample contained. To quantify the absolute abundance of each unique TCRbeta CDR3 rearrangement, sequence reads were collapsed and filtered. For each sample, productive Simpson clonality was calculated as the square root of Simpson's diversity index over productive rearrangements. The table was pulled from immuneACCESS by TCRdb, which kept in-frame rearrangements only. Such tables lose some clones; where checked, under half of the loss comes from unresolved V genes, and the rest has no known cause. Clonal size and the V and J genes are those of that table, whereas D and trimming came from the DNA. Counted in this sample were 380,000 or so clones; 81% of them appeared once. Under 1.2% of the sample is taken by the ten largest.

Sequences MNHNS (CDR1) and SASEGT (CDR2) are obtained from the germline V gene. Trimming takes 2 bases from V and 2 bases from J, and the germline ends sit 16 bases apart. The CDR3 sequence holds 17 residues, the cysteine and phenylalanine included. Left in the record is the CDR3 DNA by itself, 51 bases read in frame from the first base. Regarding this clone: Its antigen is currently not known. The record has no base qualities; no much larger clone is one base away.

Collaborating institutions collected whole blood in K2EDTA tubes following their own protocols. For TCRbeta analysis, collaborator samples were shipped as frozen whole blood, as isolated PBMCs, or as DNA extracted from either sample type. Sequencing was performed on peripheral blood. Rearrangement joined TRBV6-1 to TRBJ1-5, with TRBD1 perhaps the D gene, on 5 matching bases. The sequence derives from a human donor with acute or convalescent COVID-19. The donor label of this sample is uncertain. The sequenced DNA is TGTGCCAGCAGTGAACCCAGGGTAGTATTAGGCAATCAGCCCCAGCATTTT. This sequence encodes CASSEPRVVLGNQPQHF.